A single sample gave rise to the 21 T cell receptor beta chains below, sequenced in a study of T cell responses to AZD1222 COVID-19 vaccine. The method was immunoSEQ multiplex PCR; TCRdb's version includes in-frame clones alone and lacks a portion of them. The profile shows some 130,000 clones, 65% to 90% of them singletons. This specimen was peripheral blood, taken on day 0 of AZD1222 vaccination. These receptors all stem from an adult in good health.

This chain uses TRBV12-3 or TRBV12-4 with TRBJ2-5; unclear D gene. V shed 8 bases and J shed 14 bases, with 21 bases lying between them. This CDR3 is built from 12 residues. The CDR3 loop is CASGYIRNQFYF. The CDR3 DNA reads as TGTGCCAGCGGATACATACGGAACCAATTTTACTTC.

This chain joins TRBV7-9 and TRBJ1-5; D not certain. The CDR3 is 14 residues long. The V end lost 5 bases, the J end lost 4 bases, and 12 bases lay between the germline ends. Germline V gene data show CDR1 as SEHNR and CDR2 as FQNEAQ (reference sequence). The CDR3: CASSPGVGNQPQHF. For the CDR3, the DNA is TGTGCCAGCAGCCCTGGGGTAGGTAATCAGCCCCAGCATTTT.

The chain links TRBV6-2 or TRBV6-3 to TRBJ2-7, with D perhaps matching TRBD1 (6 bases). Deletions cut 5 bases from V and 6 bases from J, with 17 bases between. The CDR3 totals 14 residues. Per germline, CDR1 MNHEY and CDR2 SVGEGT. Written as DNA, the CDR3 is TGTGCCAGCAGTGGGCCGGGACAATTTGGCGAGCAGTACTTC. It specifies CASSGPGQFGEQYF.

This clone has only one observation. This chain connects TRBV7-2 to TRBJ1-3; D is undetermined. V shed 1 base and J shed 4 bases, with 11 bases lying between them. The CDR3 totals 15 residues. Germline V CDR1 and CDR2: SGHTA, FQGNSA. The CDR3 region is CASSLGTPAGNTIYF. The CDR3 DNA is TGTGCCAGCAGCTTAGGGACCCCAGCCGGAAACACCATATATTTT.

The V call is TRBV28, the J call TRBJ1-6; D gene uncertain. Germline V gene lookup returns CDR1 MDHEN and CDR2 SYDVKM. The CDR3 totals 11 residues. V lost 7 bases and J lost 14, with 12 bases in between. The CDR3 protein is CASTTASTLHF. DNA of the CDR3: TGTGCCAGCACGACCGCTTCCACCCTCCACTTT.

The rearrangement uses TRBV18 and TRBJ2-1; D is perhaps TRBD1 (6 bases). Trimming shortened V by 6 bases and J by 10 bases, and 13 bases separated the two germline ends. The CDR3 runs to 12 residues. Germline V gene data show CDR1 as KGHSH and CDR2 as LQKENI. The CDR3 sequence: CASSHRVGEQFF. In DNA form, the CDR3 reads TGTGCCAGCTCCCACAGGGTCGGCGAGCAGTTCTTC. Together with reference TRBV18 and TRBJ2-1, the CDR3 gives the full variable domain: NAGVMQNPRHLVRRRGQEARLRCSPMKGHSHVYWYRQLPEEGLKFMVYLQKENIIDESGMPKERFSAEFPKEGPSILRIQQVVRGDSAAYFCASSHRVGEQFFGPGTRLTVL.

This rearrangement joins TRBV6-4 to TRBJ1-5, with D tentatively TRBD1 (6 bases). Germline V lookup: CDR1 MRHNA, CDR2 SNTAGT. V gave up 3 bases and J gave up 4 bases, with 7 bases separating them. CDR3 size: 13 residues. The CDR3 loop reads CASSETGNQPQHF. The DNA for the CDR3 is TGTGCCAGCAGTGAAACAGGGAATCAGCCCCAGCATTTT.

This clone was seen more than once but under ten times. The CDR3 protein is CASSSDMNTEAFF. The CDR3 DNA reads as TGTGCCAGCAGCTCGGACATGAACACTGAAGCTTTCTTT. The chain links TRBV7-9 to TRBJ1-1; D is perhaps TRBD1 (5 bases). The CDR3 has 13 residues. In germline, CDR1 is SEHNR, CDR2 FQNEAQ (reference sequence). V shed 4 bases and J shed 0 bases, with 6 bases lying between them.

The V call is TRBV7-6, the J call TRBJ2-2, with 8 bases that match TRBD2. The CDR3 contains 16 residues. The V gene's germline CDR1 is SGHVS and CDR2 FNYEAQ. J lost 0 bases, V lost 4 bases, and 4 bases had no gene match. CDR3 loop: CASSSGLAANTGELFF. The CDR3 coding sequence is TGTGCCAGCAGCTCAGGACTAGCTGCGAACACCGGGGAGCTGTTTTTT.

The gene calls are TRBV9 and TRBJ1-2, with 9 nucleotides matching TRBD1. V lost 0 bases to trimming and J lost 5 bases; unmatched junction nucleotides: 11. The CDR3 totals 17 residues. Per the germline V gene, CDR1 is SGDLS and CDR2 is YYNGEE. The CDR3 loop reads CASSVAEGGQGGYGYTF. Written as DNA, the CDR3 is TGTGCCAGCAGCGTAGCTGAGGGGGGACAGGGAGGATATGGCTACACCTTC.

The rearrangement uses TRBV5-1 and TRBJ2-3, with D perhaps matching TRBD1 or TRBD2 (6 bases each). This CDR3 has 13 amino acids. Germline CDR1 is SGHRS and CDR2 is YFSETQ. The V and J ends lost 0 bases and 7 bases respectively, with 9 bases between them. This CDR3 reads CASSLGGANTQYF. As DNA, the CDR3 is TGCGCCAGCAGCTTGGGGGGGGCAAATACGCAGTATTTT.

The chain couples TRBV5-6 to TRBJ2-7; D not resolved. Trimming took off 0 bases at V and 3 bases at J, with 10 bases between the two ends. The CDR3 covers 14 residues. Germline loops: CDR1 SGHDT, CDR2 YYEEEE. CDR3 region: CASSLGMGNYEQYF. The CDR3 nucleotides read TGTGCCAGCAGCTTGGGAATGGGGAACTACGAGCAGTACTTC.

CDR3 sequence (DNA): TGTGCCAGCAGCAAGGACAGGCCGGAAGAGACCCAGTACTTC. Translating gives CASSKDRPEETQYF. This chain joins TRBV11-2 and TRBJ2-5; 7 bases agree with TRBD1. In germline, CDR1 is SGHAT, CDR2 FQNNGV. The CDR3 sequence is 14 residues long. V shed 5 bases, J shed 3 bases, and the junction held 6 bases outside the gene matches.

This chain joins TRBV19 and TRBJ1-5; D unclear. The CDR3 sequence is 12 residues long. Germline CDR1 and CDR2: LNHDA and SQIVND (reference sequence). Trimming removed 6 bases from V and 6 bases from J, with 9 bases in between. CDR3 in amino acids: CASSIWGQPQHF. The CDR3 bases are TGTGCCAGTAGCATCTGGGGTCAGCCCCAGCATTTT.

CDR3 residues: CAARTGGANTGELFF. The CDR3 DNA sequence: TGTGCCGCCCGGACTGGGGGTGCGAACACCGGGGAGCTGTTTTTT. The chain is built from TRBV10-3 and TRBJ2-2; D assignment may be TRBD1 or TRBD2 (5 bases each). The CDR3 runs 15 residues. V shed 11 bases and J shed 0 bases, with 16 bases lying between them. The V gene's germline CDR1 is ENHRY and CDR2 SYGVKD.

The chain joins TRBV5-6 to TRBJ1-3; TRBD1 agrees at 9 bases. Germline assignment: CDR1 SGHDT and CDR2 YYEEEE. The CDR3 has 15 residues. The ends lost 3 bases at V and 4 bases at J; junction bases unmatched: 5. CDR3 in DNA: TGTGCCAGCAGCTCCGGGACAGGGAAAGGAAACACCATATATTTT. Its translation is CASSSGTGKGNTIYF. The variable domain in full, completed from reference TRBV5-6 and TRBJ1-3, reads DAGVTQSPTHLIKTRGQQVTLRCSPKSGHDTVSWYQQALGQGPQFIFQYYEEEERQRGNFPDRFSGHQFPNYSSELNVNALLLGDSALYLCASSSGTGKGNTIYFGEGSWLTVV.

CDR3 sequence (DNA): TGCGCCAGCAGCTCCCTACAACAGGGTAGGCACGAGCAGTACTTC. Translation: CASSSLQQGRHEQYF. The chain is built from TRBV5-1 and TRBJ2-7, with D possibly TRBD1 on 6 matching bases. V shed 3 bases and J shed 5 bases, with 18 bases lying between them. The CDR3 sequence is 15 residues long. Per germline, CDR1 SGHRS and CDR2 YFSETQ.

V usage is TRBV5-4 and J usage is TRBJ2-1; 9 positions agree with TRBD2. Looked up from germline, CDR1 is SGHNT and CDR2 is YYREEE (reference sequence). The trim removed 10 bases at V and 0 bases at J, leaving 8 bases unmatched. The CDR3 runs to 15 residues. CDR3 sequence reads: CAGTSGGSSYNEQFF. The CDR3 DNA sequence: TGTGCCGGTACAAGCGGGGGGAGCTCCTACAATGAGCAGTTCTTC.

The chain links TRBV7-3 to TRBJ2-5; D might be TRBD1 (6 bases). CDR1 and CDR2 from the germline V gene are SGHTA and FQGTGA. This CDR3 contains 14 residues. V lost 5 bases to trimming and J lost 4 bases, with 14 bases between them. The CDR3: CASSTQGRGETQYF. The CDR3 coding sequence is TGTGCCAGCAGCACACAGGGTCGGGGAGAGACCCAGTACTTC.

The J gene is TRBJ1-4, the V gene TRBV15; D is possibly TRBD1 (5 bases). The CDR3 is made up of 17 amino acids. V was cut by 3 bases and J by 0 bases, with 14 bases left in between. The germline V gene has CDR1 LNHNV and CDR2 YYDKDF (reference sequence). CDR3 DNA sequence: TGTGCCACCAGCAGTGGGGCGACCGTAGCAACTAATGAAAAACTGTTTTTT. Translating gives CATSSGATVATNEKLFF.

The chain couples TRBV10-2 to TRBJ1-1; no clear D. Germline V CDR1 and CDR2: WSHSY, SAAADI. The CDR3 has 14 amino acids. V was shortened by 0 bases and J by 3 bases, with 8 bases between the two germline ends. CDR3 DNA: TGCGCCAGCAGTGAGTCGTATCGGGACACTGAAGCTTTCTTT. The encoded protein is CASSESYRDTEAFF.